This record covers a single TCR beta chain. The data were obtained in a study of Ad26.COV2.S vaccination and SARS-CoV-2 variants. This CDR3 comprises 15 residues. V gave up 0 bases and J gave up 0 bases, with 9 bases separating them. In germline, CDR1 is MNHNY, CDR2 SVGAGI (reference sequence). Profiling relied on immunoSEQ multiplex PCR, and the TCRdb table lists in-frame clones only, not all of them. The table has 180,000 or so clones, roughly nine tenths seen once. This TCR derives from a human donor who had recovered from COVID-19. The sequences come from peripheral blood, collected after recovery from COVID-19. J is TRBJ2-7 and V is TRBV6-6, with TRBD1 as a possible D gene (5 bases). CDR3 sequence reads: CASSYSGPSSYEQYF. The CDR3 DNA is TGTGCCAGCAGTTACTCGGGGCCGAGCTCCTACGAGCAGTACTTC.